The clone carrying this T cell receptor beta chain appeared a few times. This entry belongs to a study of blood T cell repertoires in COVID-19. Study summary: Whether acute or convalescent, the COVID-19 samples came from the United States, Italy and Spain. From T cells, B-cell-depleted T cells, or PBMCs came the material, which was cDNA or gDNA.

As originally analysed: From reference gene primer amplification, estimates of nucleated cell counts were derived. Profiling relied on immunoSEQ multiplex PCR, and the TCRdb table lists in-frame clones only, not all of them. V and J calls and clone size come straight from that table; D and trimming were deduced from the DNA. Of tens of thousands of clones listed, around 85% are singletons. From germline, CDR1 is SNHLY and CDR2 FYNNEI. Trimming stripped 4 bases from V and 9 bases from J, with 13 bases between. This CDR3 is built from 14 residues. The source is an elderly woman with acute or convalescent COVID-19. Sequenced sample: peripheral blood. The chain employs TRBV2 and TRBJ1-6; TRBD1 might be the D (6 bases). CDR3 in DNA: TGTGCCAGCAGTGCTGGGGGCTTGGGTTCACCCCTCCACTTT. It is translated as CASSAGGLGSPLHF.